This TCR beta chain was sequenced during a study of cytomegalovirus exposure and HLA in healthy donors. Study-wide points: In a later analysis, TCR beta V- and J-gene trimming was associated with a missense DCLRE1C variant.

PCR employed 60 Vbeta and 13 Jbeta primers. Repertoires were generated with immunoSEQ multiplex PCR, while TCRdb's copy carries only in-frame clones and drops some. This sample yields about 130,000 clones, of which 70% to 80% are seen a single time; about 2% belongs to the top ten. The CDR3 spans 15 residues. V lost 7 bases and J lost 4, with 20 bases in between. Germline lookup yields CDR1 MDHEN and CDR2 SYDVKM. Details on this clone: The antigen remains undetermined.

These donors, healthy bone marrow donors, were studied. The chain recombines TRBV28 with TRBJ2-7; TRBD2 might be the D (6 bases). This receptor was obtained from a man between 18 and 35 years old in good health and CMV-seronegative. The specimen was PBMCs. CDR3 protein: CASTLGGASGYEQYF. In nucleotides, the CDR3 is TGTGCCAGCACCCTTGGAGGGGCCTCCGGGTACGAGCAGTACTTC.